Below, 20 T cell receptor beta chains from the same sample are listed, as sequenced in a study of human T cells and chemical hapten exposure. Each CDR3 protein is one row after TCRdb ran MiXCR on the RACE reads. The table records 65,000 to 95,000 distinct CDR3 sequences, 8.6% of them present only once. This sample's time point: healthy volunteer bleed at 6 weeks. The authors' total RNA extraction used unfractionated whole blood. The sequenced sample consisted of whole blood. These receptor sequences come from a female donor in good health. Some clones in this sample may be carry-over from other donors' samples.

A few counts support this clonotype. This rearrangement joins TRBV5-5 to TRBJ2-1; possibly TRBD1 or TRBD2 for D (5 bases each). Germline CDR1 and CDR2: SGHKS and YYEKEE (reference sequence). V lost 3 bases, J lost 9 bases, and 19 bases lay in between. This CDR3 region has 15 residues. The CDR3 region has the DNA TGTGCCAGCAGCTCCTCCGGGACCCCTGGGGGTGAGCAGTTCTTC. It translates to CASSSSGTPGGEQFF. Full variable domain (missing parts from reference TRBV5-5 and TRBJ2-1): DAGVTQSPTHLIKTRGQQVTLRCSPISGHKSVSWYQQVLGQGPQFIFQYYEKEERGRGNFPDRFSARQFPNYSSELNVNALLLGDSALYLCASSSSGTPGGEQFFGPGTRLTVL.

This clonotype was picked up many times. The rearrangement uses TRBV5-5 and TRBJ1-1; unclear D gene. With 0 bases removed from V and 0 bases from J, the gap between germline ends came to 12 bases. The length of the CDR3 is 16 residues. Germline lookup yields CDR1 SGHKS and CDR2 YYEKEE (reference sequence). In nucleotides, the CDR3 is TGTGCCAGCAGCTTGGTGAGGGTGGACGTGAACACTGAAGCTTTCTTT. Amino acids: CASSLVRVDVNTEAFF.

This clonotype was recorded many times. This sequence joins TRBV18 and TRBJ2-5; D is possibly TRBD1 (5 bases). This CDR3 contains 14 residues. Germline V gives CDR1 KGHSH, CDR2 LQKENI. With 2 bases removed from V and 1 base from J, the gap between germline ends came to 8 bases. The DNA for the CDR3 is TGTGCCAGCTCACCAGGGGCAGGCCAAGAGACCCAGTACTTC. Translated: CASSPGAGQETQYF.

This clonotype was picked up many times. V usage is TRBV20-1 and J usage is TRBJ2-3, with 8 bases matching TRBD2. Unmatched junction bases numbered 4, after V lost 4 bases and J lost 1 base. The CDR3 contains 14 residues. CDR1 and CDR2 (germline): DFQATT, SNEGSKA (reference sequence). The CDR3 DNA reads TGCAGTGCTACGGGGGGGCCGGGCACAGATACGCAGTATTTT. Amino acid sequence: CSATGGPGTDTQYF.

This clonotype was detected a few times. V is TRBV18 and J is TRBJ2-3; no clear D. CDR3 length equals 14 residues. Germline V CDR1 and CDR2: KGHSH, LQKENI. Trimming pared 2 bases from V and 2 bases from J, leaving 8 bases between. The CDR3 protein is CASSPKRSTDTQYF. CDR3 nucleotides: TGTGCCAGCTCACCAAAGCGTTCCACAGATACGCAGTATTTT.

The sample holds a few counts of this clonotype. This chain connects TRBV20-1 to TRBJ2-3; D is undetermined. The CDR3 totals 14 residues. Germline CDR1 reads DFQATT; CDR2 reads SNEGSKA (reference sequence). V was clipped by 0 bases and J by 5 bases, with 12 bases between them. CDR3 amino acids: CSARDGSFRDTQYF. CDR3 nucleotides: TGCAGTGCTAGAGATGGCTCTTTCAGAGATACGCAGTATTTT.

This clonotype was found many times. This chain connects TRBV5-4 to TRBJ2-7; either TRBD1 or TRBD2 may supply D (5 bases each). The CDR3 spans 15 residues. Germline V gene lookup returns CDR1 SGHNT and CDR2 YYREEE (reference sequence). V lost 5 bases to trimming and J lost 5 bases, with 20 bases between them. The CDR3 nucleotides are TGTGCCAGCAGAGCCGGGGCCCGGTTTGGTGACGAGCAGTACTTC. Residues: CASRAGARFGDEQYF.

The chain couples TRBV4-3 to TRBJ2-5; D may be TRBD1 (5 bases). The germline CDR1 and CDR2 sequences are LGHNA and YSLEER. The CDR3 sequence is 17 residues long. V was pared by 0 bases and J by 4 bases, with 18 bases between. In nucleotides, the CDR3 is TGCGCCAGCAGCCAAGACCGACAGAAGACCTCCACAGAGACCCAGTACTTC. Translated, it gives CASSQDRQKTSTETQYF.

This clonotype has a handful of counts. The V call is TRBV6-2 or TRBV6-3, the J call TRBJ2-3; TRBD1 is a possible D gene (5 bases). CDR3 size: 16 residues. Deletions cut 3 bases from V and 0 bases from J, with 13 bases between. Germline V gene data show CDR1 as MNHEY and CDR2 as SVGEGT. The CDR3 DNA reads TGTGCCAGCAGTTATGAAATAGGGGCCAGCACAGATACGCAGTATTTT. Translation: CASSYEIGASTDTQYF.

This clonotype was observed a handful of times. This chain connects TRBV6-1 to TRBJ2-7; D is unresolved. The CDR3 is 13 amino acids. Trimming cost V 6 bases and J 4 bases, with 13 bases left between them. Per germline, CDR1 MNHNS and CDR2 SASEGT. The CDR3 DNA follows: TGTGCCAGCAGCCCCCGGAGTCAGTACGAGCAGTACTTC. It yields the protein CASSPRSQYEQYF.

About this clonotype: Since a much larger clone is just one base distant, this may be a read error. The V and J genes are TRBV12-5 and TRBJ1-2; D is ambiguous. The germline CDR1 and CDR2 sequences are LGHNT and FRNRAP. The V end was cut by 8 bases, the J end by 6 bases, with 13 bases between. This CDR3 comprises 12 residues. The CDR3 coding sequence is TGTGCTAGTTCGGCGCAGAACGATGGCTACACCTTC. Protein: CASSAQNDGYTF. Full variable domain (missing parts from reference TRBV12-5 and TRBJ1-2): DARVTQTPRHKVTEMGQEVTMRCQPILGHNTVFWYRQTMMQGLELLAYFRNRAPLDDSGMPKDRFSAEMPDATLATLKIQPSEPRDSAVYFCASSAQNDGYTFGSGTRLTVV.

This clonotype was picked up many times. The V call is TRBV29-1, the J call TRBJ1-4; 7 bases fit TRBD1. CDR3 length: 13 residues. Germline CDR1 reads SQVTM; CDR2 reads ANQGSEA. The J segment lost 4 bases and the V segment lost 6 bases, leaving 5 bases of the junction unmatched. The CDR3 sequence: CSVKRDSNEKLFF. For the CDR3, the DNA is TGCAGCGTAAAGCGGGACAGTAATGAAAAACTGTTTTTT. The variable domain in full, with the rest retrieved from reference TRBV29-1 and TRBJ1-4, is SAVISQKPSRDICQRGTSLTIQCQVDSQVTMMFWYRQQPGQSLTLIATANQGSEATYESGFVIDKFPISRPNLTFSTLTVSNMSPEDSSIYLCSVKRDSNEKLFFGSGTQLSVL.

This clonotype was observed at least ten times. The chain has TRBV6-5 and TRBJ2-1; 13 bases line up with TRBD2. Germline assignment: CDR1 MNHEY and CDR2 SVGAGI. This CDR3 comprises 15 residues. V was clipped by 6 bases and J by 9 bases; unmatched bases: 8. CDR3 region: CASSRRLAGGSEQFF. For the CDR3, the DNA is TGTGCCAGCAGCCGCCGACTAGCGGGGGGATCTGAGCAGTTCTTC.

In its sample, this clonotype was seen many times. The rearrangement joins TRBV7-9 to TRBJ2-7; tentatively, D is TRBD1 or TRBD2 (6 bases each). The CDR3 consists of 17 residues. V shed 2 bases and J shed 3 bases, with 20 bases lying between them. CDR1 is SEHNR and CDR2 is FQNEAQ in the germline V gene (reference sequence). CDR3 loop: CASSLQGPGAWDYEQYF. The CDR3 nucleotides read TGTGCCAGCAGCTTACAAGGGCCGGGGGCGTGGGACTACGAGCAGTACTTC.

This clonotype was seen many times. CDR3 nucleotides: TGTGCCAGCAGTTCCAACACGCGTCCCAACGCGGGGGGGCCGTGGCATGAGCAGTTCTTC. Residues: CASSSNTRPNAGGPWHEQFF. The chain combines TRBV6-8 with TRBJ2-1; 9 bases agree with TRBD2. The CDR3 loop spans 20 amino acids. Germline CDR1 is MNHGY and CDR2 is SAAAGT. Germline trimming cut 4 bases from V and 8 bases from J; bases unmatched to any gene: 24.

This clonotype was observed many times. DNA of the CDR3: TGCAGTGCTCACGGACAGGGGAACACTGAAGCTTTCTTT. Translating gives CSAHGQGNTEAFF. The V call is TRBV20-1, the J call TRBJ1-1; 8 nucleotides line up with TRBD1. From germline, CDR1 is DFQATT and CDR2 SNEGSKA (reference sequence). The CDR3 spans 13 residues. Trimming cost V 5 bases and J 1 base; bases outside gene matches: 3.

This clonotype was observed a few times. The rearrangement joins TRBV27 to TRBJ2-7; TRBD2 is a possible D gene (5 bases). The germline gives CDR1 MNHEY, CDR2 SMNVEV (reference sequence). Trimming took 9 bases from V and 6 from J, leaving 21 bases between them. The CDR3 contains 14 residues. The CDR3 spells CASGFGVGSVEQYF. As DNA, the CDR3 is TGTGCCAGTGGGTTCGGGGTAGGAAGCGTCGAGCAGTACTTC.

This clonotype was observed many times. This chain uses TRBV4-3 with TRBJ2-3; TRBD1 aligns across 7 bases. The germline gives CDR1 LGHNA, CDR2 YSLEER. The CDR3 covers 15 residues. V was pared by 6 bases and J by 1 base, with 7 bases of the junction left unmatched. Here the CDR3 reads CASSQGVRRTDTQYF. DNA for the CDR3: TGCGCCAGCAGTCAGGGGGTCCGTCGCACAGATACGCAGTATTTT.

This chain joins TRBV7-9 and TRBJ1-4; D not certain. The CDR3 has 16 amino acids. Germline CDR1 SEHNR, CDR2 FQNEAQ (reference sequence). Trimming removed 5 bases from V and 2 bases from J, with 15 bases in between. CDR3 sequence: CASSPPPGWTNEKLFF. The CDR3 nucleotides read TGTGCCAGCAGCCCCCCTCCGGGGTGGACTAATGAAAAACTGTTTTTT.

This clonotype showed up just a few times. This chain uses TRBV7-3 with TRBJ1-5; D is undetermined. Germline CDR1 is SGHTA and CDR2 is FQGTGA. CDR3 length: 13 residues. Trimming left V 3 bases short and J 7 bases short, with 10 bases between. CDR3 sequence: CASSFSSGQPQHF. In DNA, the CDR3 is TGTGCCAGCAGCTTTAGTTCGGGACAGCCCCAGCATTTT.